These 10 T cell receptor beta chains share one sample of origin, sequenced in a study of pediatric ulcerative colitis. Clones were read by immunoSEQ multiplex PCR, and TCRdb kept only the in-frame ones, dropping some. This sample carries 40,000 to 60,000 clones, 60% to 85% of them seen once, and the ten largest clones take 3% to 4.5%. During colonoscopy, one to two rectal pinch biopsies were collected. The sample comprised gut tissue. These TCRs come from a girl between 5 and 17 years old with moderate ulcerative colitis.

The V gene is TRBV4-3, the J gene TRBJ1-4; the match to TRBD1 covers 9 bases. Germline V gene sequence: CDR1 LGHNA, CDR2 YSLEER. With 4 bases clipped from V and 3 bases from J, the junction kept 18 bases outside the gene matches. This CDR3 is built from 20 residues. DNA of the CDR3: TGCGCCAGCAGCCCCCGGGGTCCGGACAGGGGTGGGCCAGCTAATGAAAAACTGTTTTTT. It translates to CASSPRGPDRGGPANEKLFF.

This chain connects TRBV11-2 to TRBJ1-2; D possibly corresponds to TRBD1 (5 bases). V dropped 3 bases and J dropped 9 bases, with 17 bases sitting between them. CDR3 length: 14 residues. Germline CDR1 and CDR2: SGHAT and FQNNGV. CDR3 coding DNA: TGTGCCAGCAGCTTCAGCCGGTCAGGGTCGAGCTACACCTTC. Its translation: CASSFSRSGSSYTF.

V usage is TRBV4-2 and J usage is TRBJ1-1, with a tentative D call TRBD1 (6 bases). The length of the CDR3 is 15 residues. Germline lookup yields CDR1 LGHNA and CDR2 YNFKEQ. Trimming shortened V by 3 bases and J by 2 bases, and 13 bases separated the two germline ends. Here the CDR3 DNA reads TGTGCCAGCAGCCAGGACCTCAGGGGAAACACTGAAGCTTTCTTT. Its protein product is CASSQDLRGNTEAFF.

J is TRBJ1-4 and V is TRBV5-4, with D maybe TRBD1 (5 bases). The CDR3 loop spans 15 amino acids. Germline V gene lookup returns CDR1 SGHNT and CDR2 YYREEE (reference sequence). Trimming removed 1 base at V and 8 bases at J, with 15 bases between. The CDR3 DNA reads TGTGCCAGCAGCTTGCCTTCCGGGGGGAACGAAAAACTGTTTTTT. Translation: CASSLPSGGNEKLFF.

CDR3 in amino acids: CASSYTPGRGYTF. The CDR3 DNA reads as TGTGCCAGCAGTTATACCCCCGGACGCGGCTACACCTTC. The chain is built from TRBV2 and TRBJ1-2; D ambiguous. This CDR3 has 13 amino acids. Trimming took 5 bases from V and 8 from J, leaving 15 bases between them. CDR1 SNHLY and CDR2 FYNNEI come from the germline V gene.

The gene calls are TRBV30 and TRBJ1-1; possibly TRBD1 for D (5 bases). CDR1 is GTSNPN, CDR2 SVGIG, per germline (reference sequence). Between the trimmed V and J ends, which lost 6 bases and 4 bases, there was a span of 21 bases. The CDR3 extends over 15 amino acids. The CDR3 DNA follows: TGTGCCTGTTGTAGGGGTGAAGGGGTCGGCACTGAAGCTTTCTTT. Amino acids: CACCRGEGVGTEAFF.

The V and J genes are TRBV5-6 and TRBJ1-1; the D gene is possibly TRBD1 (5 bases). V lost 2 bases, J lost 4 bases, and 9 bases lay in between. The germline V gene has CDR1 SGHDT and CDR2 YYEEEE. This CDR3 is 13 amino acids long. CDR3 bases: TGTGCCAGCAGCTTCGTCAGGGCCACTGAAGCTTTCTTT. This encodes CASSFVRATEAFF.

This chain joins TRBV10-3 and TRBJ1-5; no clear D gene. Trimming took 0 bases from V and 4 from J, leaving 7 bases between them. The CDR3 length is 14 residues. Germline CDR1 is ENHRY and CDR2 is SYGVKD. The CDR3 here is CAISESLRNQPQHF. CDR3 nucleotide sequence: TGTGCCATCAGTGAGTCCCTTCGGAATCAGCCCCAGCATTTT.

The chain is built from TRBV5-1 and TRBJ1-1; TRBD1 aligns across 7 bases. The CDR3 loop spans 15 amino acids. Trimming took 0 bases from V and 1 from J; bases not matched to a gene: 3. The germline gives CDR1 SGHRS, CDR2 YFSETQ. CDR3 nucleotide sequence: TGCGCCAGCAGCTTGGTAGGGACAGAGAACACTGAAGCTTTCTTT. Amino acids: CASSLVGTENTEAFF.

The chain is built from TRBV7-6 and TRBJ2-1, with 7 bases that match TRBD1. The V segment lost 5 bases and the J segment 1 base; nucleotides outside the gene matches: 5. Germline-derived CDR1 and CDR2 are SGHVS and FNYEAQ. The CDR3 contains 15 residues. The CDR3 nucleotides read TGTGCCAGCAGCCTCGACAGGGCGTCCTACAATGAGCAGTTCTTC. It codes for CASSLDRASYNEQFF.